These 25 T cell receptor beta chains were all obtained from the same sample, sequenced in a study of T cells in Graves' hyperthyroidism and ophthalmopathy. TCR beta CDR3 sequences were amplified from RNA transcripts. With the HTBI primer set, the TCR CDR3 went through a first round of RT-PCR. TCRdb analysed the multiplex PCR reads with MiXCR anew, one entry per CDR3 protein. Among 660,000 or so distinct CDR3 sequences listed, about 45% were seen once. The source material was peripheral blood or thyroid tissue (not recorded which). Source of these receptors: an adult man with Graves' disease, either hyperthyroidism or ophthalmopathy (not recorded which).

J is TRBJ1-1 and V is TRBV29-1, with D uncertain. V was cut by 2 bases and J by 4 bases, with 14 bases left in between. Germline CDR1 and CDR2: SQVTM and ANQGSEA. The length of the CDR3 is 14 residues. The CDR3 spells CSVEWQELGTEAFF. The CDR3 nucleotides are TGCAGCGTTGAATGGCAGGAGCTAGGCACTGAAGCTTTCTTT. Filled out from reference TRBV29-1 and TRBJ1-1, the complete variable domain reads SAVISQKPSRDICQRGTSLTIQCQVDSQVTMMFWYRQQPGQSLTLIATANQGSEATYESGFVIDKFPISRPNLTFSTLTVSNMSPEDSSIYLCSVEWQELGTEAFFGQGTRLTVV.

This clonotype came up a few times. The chain combines TRBV12-5 with TRBJ1-1; no definite D call. The CDR3 runs 14 residues. Germline assignment: CDR1 LGHNT and CDR2 FRNRAP. Trimming shortened V by 6 bases and J by 0 bases, and 11 bases separated the two germline ends. Written as DNA, the CDR3 is TGTGCTAGTGGCCCTGATGGAATGAACACTGAAGCTTTCTTT. Encoded protein: CASGPDGMNTEAFF.

This clonotype occurred many times. The chain recombines TRBV29-1 with TRBJ1-3; D remains ambiguous. V gave up 4 bases and J gave up 0 bases, with 7 bases separating them. The CDR3 spans 13 residues. Germline V lookup: CDR1 SQVTM, CDR2 ANQGSEA. CDR3 DNA sequence: TGCAGCGTTGTCGGCAGCTCTGGAAACACCATATATTTT. This gives the protein CSVVGSSGNTIYF.

The chain links TRBV9 to TRBJ2-7; 9 nucleotides match TRBD1. From germline, CDR1 is SGDLS and CDR2 YYNGEE. V lost 9 bases to trimming and J lost 3 bases; unmatched junction nucleotides: 7. The CDR3 covers 13 residues. The CDR3 DNA follows: TGTGCCACCGACCCGGGACAGGGCTACGAGCAGTACTTC. Encoded protein: CATDPGQGYEQYF.

This clonotype has a count of ten or more. The chain uses TRBV24-1 and TRBJ1-5; D gene uncertain. The CDR3 extends over 12 amino acids. CDR1 is KGHDR, CDR2 SFDVKD, per germline. Trimming shortened V by 4 bases and J by 4 bases, and 4 bases separated the two germline ends. The CDR3 here is CATSDTNQPQHF. The CDR3 DNA reads as TGTGCCACCAGTGACACAAATCAGCCCCAGCATTTT.

The table lists this clonotype with many counts. The rearrangement uses TRBV20-1 and TRBJ2-7; D is undetermined. V shed 4 bases and J shed 5 bases, with 9 bases lying between them. The germline CDR1 and CDR2 sequences are DFQATT and SNEGSKA (reference sequence). This CDR3 comprises 11 residues. Here the CDR3 DNA reads TGCAGTGCTACGTCAGGCGACGAGCAGTACTTC. Translated, it gives CSATSGDEQYF.

The gene calls are TRBV20-1 and TRBJ2-7; 11 nucleotides align to TRBD2. Looked up from germline, CDR1 is DFQATT and CDR2 is SNEGSKA (reference sequence). V was pared by 2 bases and J by 3 bases, with 3 bases of the junction left unmatched. This CDR3 region has 14 residues. The CDR3 protein is CSARNLAGGYEQYF. The CDR3 region has the DNA TGCAGTGCTAGAAATCTAGCGGGAGGCTACGAGCAGTACTTC.

The rearrangement links TRBV2 to TRBJ1-1; TRBD1 matches at 8 bases. Germline trimming cut 4 bases from V and 2 bases from J; bases unmatched to any gene: 6. Germline V CDR1 and CDR2: SNHLY, FYNNEI. The CDR3 sequence is 15 residues long. CDR3 bases: TGTGCCAGCAGTGCCTCGGGACAGGCCAACACTGAAGCTTTCTTT. It yields the protein CASSASGQANTEAFF.

Remarks on this clonotype: A junction end diverges from the germline sequence, so it may reflect a read error. This rearrangement joins TRBV7-2 to TRBJ1-3; 7 bases match TRBD1. The CDR3 sequence is 14 residues long. CDR1 SGHTA and CDR2 FQGNSA come from the germline V gene. The CDR3 DNA follows: TGTGCCAGCAGCCTCACCGAATCGACAGGGCAACTTAATTTT. Translation gives CASSLTESTGQLNF.

The chain is built from TRBV7-9 and TRBJ1-2, with TRBD1 as a possible D gene (5 bases). V was shortened by 8 bases and J by 6 bases, with 10 bases between the two germline ends. Germline lookup yields CDR1 SEHNR and CDR2 FQNEAQ (reference sequence). The CDR3 is made up of 11 amino acids. The CDR3 is CASPRDDGYTF. Here the CDR3 DNA reads TGTGCCAGCCCCAGGGACGATGGCTACACCTTC.

V is TRBV25-1 and J is TRBJ1-1; a weak D match, TRBD1 (5 bases). Trimming took off 4 bases at V and 6 bases at J, with 9 bases between the two ends. Germline V gene sequence: CDR1 MGHDK, CDR2 SYGVNS. CDR3 length: 12 amino acids. CDR3 in DNA: TGTGCCAGCAGTGGGGTGGGGGCTGAAGCTTTCTTT. This translates into CASSGVGAEAFF.

The chain links TRBV10-2 to TRBJ1-2, with no clear D. Germline CDR1 is WSHSY and CDR2 is SAAADI. The length of the CDR3 is 15 residues. V was trimmed by 4 bases and J by 3 bases, leaving 15 bases between them. The CDR3 DNA sequence: TGCGCCAGCAGTGCTGCGCGCACGAGGGACTATGGCTACACCTTC. It is translated as CASSAARTRDYGYTF.

This chain links TRBV20-1 with TRBJ2-7; TRBD1 is a possible D gene (5 bases). With 6 bases removed from V and 3 bases from J, the gap between germline ends came to 18 bases. The CDR3 has 14 residues. Germline lookup yields CDR1 DFQATT and CDR2 SNEGSKA (reference sequence). CDR3 protein: CSAPLDRPHYEQYF. DNA of the CDR3: TGCAGTGCCCCCCTTGACAGACCGCACTACGAGCAGTACTTC.

J is TRBJ1-2 and V is TRBV5-1, with D uncertain. V dropped 9 bases and J dropped 0 bases, with 15 bases sitting between them. Germline V gives CDR1 SGHRS, CDR2 YFSETQ. The CDR3 is 14 residues long. For the CDR3, the DNA is TGCGCCATCAGTAACAGTACAGCTAACTATGGCTACACCTTC. As protein: CAISNSTANYGYTF.

This clonotype has ten or more counts. A much larger clone differs from this one at a single base, so this may be a read error. This rearrangement joins TRBV2 to TRBJ1-6; TRBD1 might be the D (6 bases). The length of the CDR3 is 13 residues. Between the trimmed V and J ends, which lost 6 bases and 5 bases, there was a span of 8 bases. CDR1 is SNHLY and CDR2 is FYNNEI in the germline V gene. Here the CDR3 DNA reads TGTGCCAGCAGCCGGGACAATAATTCACCCCTCCACTTT. Its translation is CASSRDNNSPLHF.

For this clonotype: The final CDR3 position lacks the conserved phenylalanine or tryptophan, pointing to a likely read error. The chain links TRBV9 to TRBJ2-7; D may be TRBD1 or TRBD2 (5 bases each). Germline values: CDR1 SGDLS, CDR2 YYNGEE. The CDR3 loop spans 14 amino acids. The V end lost 0 bases, the J end lost 6 bases, and 13 bases lay between the germline ends. The CDR3 here is CASSVAIGTGEQYL. In DNA form, the CDR3 reads TGTGCCAGCAGCGTAGCGATAGGGACGGGCGAGCAGTACCTC.

Notes on this clonotype: A much more abundant neighbour one base away suggests this may be a read error. This chain links TRBV10-3 with TRBJ1-6, with D possibly being TRBD1 (6 bases). This CDR3 is 14 amino acids long. The V and J ends lost 5 bases and 9 bases respectively, with 14 bases between them. Per germline, CDR1 ENHRY and CDR2 SYGVKD. The CDR3 is CAISSTGRISPLHF. CDR3 bases: TGTGCCATCAGTTCCACAGGGAGGATTTCACCCCTCCACTTT.

This clonotype occurred once. The chain carries TRBV7-9 and TRBJ1-2, with 9 bases fitting TRBD1. V was clipped by 5 bases and J by 2 bases; unmatched bases: 6. CDR1 and CDR2 from the germline V gene are SEHNR and FQNEAQ (reference sequence). CDR3 size: 15 residues. The CDR3 region is CASSGTGGSNYGYTF. The DNA for the CDR3 is TGTGCCAGCAGCGGCACAGGGGGCTCAAACTATGGCTACACCTTC.

In its sample, this clonotype was seen many times. The genes are TRBV10-2 and TRBJ2-7; no firm D call. The CDR3 extends over 11 amino acids. The germline V and J ends were trimmed by 2 bases and 2 bases, with 1 base remaining between them. Germline-derived CDR1 and CDR2 are WSHSY and SAAADI. The CDR3 loop reads CASSEPYEQYF. Written as DNA, the CDR3 is TGCGCCAGCAGTGAGCCCTACGAGCAGTACTTC.

This chain connects TRBV7-4 to TRBJ1-2; possibly TRBD1 for D (5 bases). Germline-derived CDR1 and CDR2 are SGHVT and SQSDAQ. This CDR3 spans 18 amino acids. Trimming pared 6 bases from V and 0 bases from J, leaving 23 bases between. The CDR3 sequence: CASSATAGSGPSNYGYTF. The CDR3 DNA sequence: TGTGCCAGCAGTGCTACCGCCGGGTCGGGGCCTTCTAACTATGGCTACACCTTC.

Concerning this clonotype itself: At one boundary the junction diverges from the germline segment, which might be a read error. J is TRBJ1-6 and V is TRBV10-3; D not certain. There are 14 residues in the CDR3. CDR1 is ENHRY, CDR2 SYGVKD, per germline. CDR3 loop: CASSPSGSNSPLHF. Written as DNA, the CDR3 is TGTGCCAGCAGTCCTTCGGGTAGCAATTCACCCCTCCACTTT.

This clonotype was counted only a few times. The chain uses TRBV28 and TRBJ1-3; D remains unclear. V lost 1 base, J lost 7 bases, and 5 bases lay in between. CDR3 length equals 12 residues. The V gene's germline CDR1 is MDHEN and CDR2 SYDVKM. The CDR3 reads CASSLYRNTIYF. CDR3 DNA: TGTGCCAGCAGTTTATACCGGAACACCATATATTTT. Using reference TRBV28 and TRBJ1-3 for the parts outside the CDR3, the full variable domain is DVKVTQSSRYLVKRTGEKVFLECVQDMDHENMFWYRQDPGLGLRLIYFSYDVKMKEKGDIPEGYSVSREKKERFSLILESASTNQTSMYLCASSLYRNTIYFGEGSWLTVV.

The chain carries TRBV7-9 and TRBJ2-5; TRBD2 might be the D (6 bases). Trimming left V 2 bases short and J 4 bases short, with 14 bases between. Per the germline V gene, CDR1 is SEHNR and CDR2 is FQNEAQ (reference sequence). This CDR3 is 15 amino acids long. In nucleotides, the CDR3 is TGTGCCAGCAGCTTATCCCGGGGGAGTGGAGAGACCCAGTACTTC. It yields the protein CASSLSRGSGETQYF.

A word on this clonotype: In this CDR3 the conserved last residue, phenylalanine or tryptophan, is missing, so a read error is likely. V gene TRBV2 combines with J gene TRBJ1-1, with D hard to call. CDR3 length: 12 residues. Germline assignment: CDR1 SNHLY and CDR2 FYNNEI. Between the trimmed V and J ends, which lost 4 bases and 1 base, there was a span of 4 bases. CDR3: CASSVGNTEAFL. In DNA form, the CDR3 reads TGTGCCAGCAGTGTTGGGAACACTGAAGCTTTCCTT.

The chain is built from TRBV7-9 and TRBJ1-5; D may be TRBD1 (5 bases). Germline V lookup: CDR1 SEHNR, CDR2 FQNEAQ (reference sequence). The V end was cut by 6 bases, the J end by 4 bases, with 16 bases between. The CDR3 has 15 amino acids. The CDR3: CASSLSPGGNQPQHF. The DNA for the CDR3 is TGTGCCAGCAGTTTATCCCCGGGGGGGAATCAGCCCCAGCATTTT.